The rows below give T cell receptor beta chains drawn from one sample of a study of blood T cell repertoires in COVID-19. Generated by immunoSEQ multiplex PCR, the TCRdb table keeps only in-frame clones and is missing some. There are some 300,000 clones in the sample; roughly 88% occur only once, and more than 6.5% lies in the top ten. Sequenced material: peripheral blood. These receptors came from a woman in her twenties or thirties who had recovered from COVID-19. CDR3s include the opening cysteine and the closing phenylalanine or tryptophan.

>TRBV6-5|TRBJ2-4
CASSYDFGAKNIQYF
>TRBV4-2|TRBJ2-7
CASSQERTVPYEQYF
>TRBV7-3|TRBJ2-5
CASSSPGTGEETQYF
>TRBV28|TRBJ2-7
CASSSPLVRGSSYEQYF
>TRBV28|TRBJ2-7
CASRTTGKRFGQYF
>TRBV7-8|TRBJ2-7
CASSSGTGGWDEQYF
>TRBV7-8|TRBJ2-3
CASSRGQGTDTQYF
>TRBV28|TRBJ2-1
CASSIAGGPMNEQFF
>TRBV15|TRBJ1-4
CATSRDVGATNEKLFF
>TRBV3-1/TRBV3-2|TRBJ2-5
CASSTLTAGAQYF
>TRBV7-2|TRBJ2-7
CASSLTGYEQYF
>TRBV6-4|TRBJ2-1
CASSSSSGGYNEQFF
>TRBV27|TRBJ2-1
CASSPRLAGSSYNEQFF
>TRBV2|TRBJ2-3
CASSEYADTQYF
>TRBV5-5|TRBJ1-6
CASSLRDWTNSPLHF
>TRBV5-4|TRBJ2-3
CASSSSGGRSTDTQYF
>TRBV27|TRBJ2-5
CASSRRVTSGEETQYF
>TRBV5-1|TRBJ2-3
CASSFSGASTDTQYF
>TRBV5-1|TRBJ2-3
CASSLSGDLTDTQYF
>TRBV20-1|TRBJ1-5
CSASESRGYSNQPQHF
>TRBV10-3|TRBJ1-1
CAISEARGRTEAFF
>TRBV12-3/TRBV12-4|TRBJ1-1
CASSNHNEAFF
>TRBV24-1|TRBJ1-1
CATSRQANTEAFF
>TRBV15|TRBJ2-2
CATSRDIPDTGELFF
>TRBV19|TRBJ1-5
CASSTRVGTGRNQPQHF
>TRBV27|TRBJ2-5
CASSLVGQGTQYF
>TRBV29-1|TRBJ1-4
CSVGQGTANEKLFF
>TRBV2|TRBJ2-7
CASHQVPYEQYF
>TRBV20-1|TRBJ2-5
CSANQRETQYF
>TRBV5-4|TRBJ1-6
CASSSPGETYNSPLHF
>TRBV24-1|TRBJ1-2
CATSDPDRRDGYTF
>TRBV27|TRBJ1-2
CASSSDIDYGYTF
>TRBV5-1|TRBJ1-2
CASSLVGTGGYGYTF
>TRBV7-8|TRBJ1-5
CASSPEPNGQPQHF
>TRBV7-9|TRBJ2-7
CASSLGRGRLWHEQYF
>TRBV7-8|TRBJ2-7
CASSLAGLASGYEQYF
>TRBV20-1|TRBJ1-2
CSALQDGYTF
>TRBV5-1|TRBJ2-3
CASSLPQGSTDTQYF
>TRBV24-1|TRBJ1-1
CATSGTTENTEAFF
>TRBV6-5|TRBJ1-5
CASITGTLNQPQHF
>TRBV5-8|TRBJ1-5
CASSRTGASFNQPQHF
>TRBV2|TRBJ1-6
CASSSRDSYNSPLHF
>TRBV28|TRBJ1-5
CASSSGTGGGSYQPQHF
>TRBV6-1|TRBJ1-1
CASSEDPWTEMNTEAFF
>TRBV7-3|TRBJ2-1
CASSPTGTGGWNEQFF
>TRBV30|TRBJ2-3
CAWSGGRGDTQYF